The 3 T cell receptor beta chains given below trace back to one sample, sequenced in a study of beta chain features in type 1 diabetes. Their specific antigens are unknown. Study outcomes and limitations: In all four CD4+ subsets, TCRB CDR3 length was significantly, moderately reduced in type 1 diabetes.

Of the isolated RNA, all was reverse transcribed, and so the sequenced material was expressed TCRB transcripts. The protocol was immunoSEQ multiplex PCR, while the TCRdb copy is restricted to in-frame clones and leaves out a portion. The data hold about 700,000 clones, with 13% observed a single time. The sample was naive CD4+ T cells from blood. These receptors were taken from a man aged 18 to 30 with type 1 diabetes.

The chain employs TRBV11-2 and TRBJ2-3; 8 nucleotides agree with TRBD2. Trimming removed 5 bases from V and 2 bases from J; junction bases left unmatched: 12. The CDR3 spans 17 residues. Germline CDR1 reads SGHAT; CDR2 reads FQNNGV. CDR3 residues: CASSPRPSGGDTDTQYF. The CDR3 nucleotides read TGTGCCAGCAGCCCCCGCCCGAGCGGGGGAGACACAGATACGCAGTATTTT.

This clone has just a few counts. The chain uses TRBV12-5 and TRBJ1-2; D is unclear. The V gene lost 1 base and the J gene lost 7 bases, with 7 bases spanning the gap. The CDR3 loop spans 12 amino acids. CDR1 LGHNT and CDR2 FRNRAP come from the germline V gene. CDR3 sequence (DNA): TGTGCTAGTGGTTTGGGAGCGGGTGGCTACACCTTC. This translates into CASGLGAGGYTF.

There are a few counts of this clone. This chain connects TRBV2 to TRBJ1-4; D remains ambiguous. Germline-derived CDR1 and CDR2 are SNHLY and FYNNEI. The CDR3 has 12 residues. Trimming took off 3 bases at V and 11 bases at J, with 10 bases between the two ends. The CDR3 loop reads CASSDLFSKLFF. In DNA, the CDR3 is TGTGCCAGCAGTGACTTGTTTTCGAAACTGTTTTTT.